The text below deals with one T cell receptor (beta chain). These data originate in a study of blood T cell repertoires in COVID-19. Study-level background: Sites across the United States, Italy and Spain contributed samples from acute and convalescent COVID-19. Sample material is recorded as cDNA or gDNA derived from T cells, B-cell-depleted T cells, or PBMCs.

This CDR3 has 15 residues. V was shortened by 3 bases and J by 2 bases, with 13 bases between the two germline ends. Germline CDR1 is KGHSH and CDR2 is LQKENI. In the original processing: Reference gene primer amplification in the assay estimated nucleated cell counts. Produced via immunoSEQ multiplex PCR; TCRdb's table is partial and in-frame only. Clone size and the V and J calls come from that table; the DNA yielded D and trimming. The sample has about 210,000 clones; 92% are singletons. The sequence was obtained from a young man with acute or convalescent COVID-19. Material for sequencing was peripheral blood. The rearrangement links TRBV18 to TRBJ1-2; D is unresolved. Written as DNA, the CDR3 is TGTGCCAGCTCACCGGTACCTATTCAAAACTATGGCTACACCTTC. As protein: CASSPVPIQNYGYTF.